The T cell receptor beta chain under discussion was sequenced for a study of cytomegalovirus exposure and HLA in healthy donors. The CDR3 consists of 15 residues. The germline V gene has CDR1 KGHSH and CDR2 LQKENI. The junction had 8 bases not matched to a gene; V was cut back by 3 bases and J by 10 bases. The PCR contained 60 Vbeta and 13 Jbeta primers. Profiling relied on immunoSEQ multiplex PCR, and the TCRdb table lists in-frame clones only, not all of them. The table shows 210,000 or so clones, with over 65% occurring only once. The chain has TRBV18 and TRBJ1-6, with 8 bases that match TRBD1. Material: PBMCs. The sequence derives from a man younger than 35 in good health and CMV-seronegative. The CDR3 nucleotides are TGTGCCAGCTCACCCGACAGGGGTGACGGATCACCCCTCCACTTT. Protein: CASSPDRGDGSPLHF.